A selection of T cell receptor beta chains follows, all from one sample in a study of blood T cell repertoires in COVID-19. Profiling relied on immunoSEQ multiplex PCR, and the TCRdb table lists in-frame clones only, not all of them. The sample lists about 51,000 clones, 86% occurring once. Sequencing input: peripheral blood. These receptor sequences come from a man between 60 and 75 years old with acute or convalescent COVID-19. The CDR3 runs from the conserved cysteine through the conserved F or W. A D gene is named only where the DNA matches it firmly. Some rows have no size entry. The others give once, few or many, or a class for an expanded clone.

d_call clone_size j_call v_call cdr3_aa cdr3_nt
TRBD2 . TRBJ2-1 TRBV4-3 CASSQLRGGVNEQFF TGCGCCAGCAGCCAGCTCCGGGGGGGCGTGAATGAGCAGTTCTTC
. . TRBJ1-2 TRBV18 CASTKTASQALSYGYTF TGTGCCAGCACTAAAACGGCATCTCAAGCTCTTAGCTATGGCTACACCTTC
TRBD1 . TRBJ2-7 TRBV7-2 CASSWGDRGRGEQYF TGTGCCAGCAGCTGGGGGGACAGGGGGCGAGGCGAGCAGTACTTC
TRBD1 . TRBJ2-7 TRBV6-5 CASSYRTGKPYEQYF TGTGCCAGCAGTTACCGGACAGGTAAACCCTACGAGCAGTACTTC
TRBD2 few TRBJ2-1 TRBV7-9 CASSSTRTSGKNEQFF TGTGCCAGCAGCTCGACACGGACTAGCGGGAAAAATGAGCAGTTCTTC
. . TRBJ1-1 TRBV6-5 CASSYSNRVNTEAFF TGTGCCAGCAGTTACTCGAATCGGGTGAACACTGAAGCTTTCTTT
TRBD2 . TRBJ2-3 TRBV20-1 CSASASGGGTDTQYF TGCAGTGCTAGTGCTAGCGGGGGAGGCACAGATACGCAGTATTTT
. . TRBJ2-7 TRBV7-8 CASSSLGGGRSEQYF TGTGCCAGCAGCTCCCTTGGAGGGGGCCGTTCGGAGCAGTACTTC
TRBD2 . TRBJ2-2 TRBV11-2 CASSLDPVGLAGVTGELFF TGTGCCAGCAGCTTAGATCCGGTCGGGCTGGCGGGGGTCACCGGGGAGCTGTTTTTT
TRBD2 . TRBJ2-7 TRBV7-2 CASSLDWGTTPYEQYF TGTGCCAGCAGCTTGGACTGGGGGACTACCCCCTACGAGCAGTACTTC
. . TRBJ2-5 TRBV5-6 CASSPNPRAETQYF TGTGCCAGCAGCCCCAACCCGCGGGCGGAGACCCAGTACTTC
TRBD2 . TRBJ2-1 TRBV5-6 CASSLGGTSGDNEQFF TGTGCCAGCAGCTTGGGTGGGACTAGCGGGGACAATGAGCAGTTCTTC
TRBD1 . TRBJ2-3 TRBV4-1 CASSQVLDRGRADTQYF TGCGCCAGCAGCCAAGTCCTCGACAGGGGAAGGGCAGATACGCAGTATTTT
. . TRBJ2-5 TRBV10-3 CAISESGRQETQYF TGTGCCATCAGTGAGTCAGGGAGACAAGAGACCCAGTACTTC
. . TRBJ2-4 TRBV28 CASSFSLEDIQYF TGTGCCAGCAGTTTCTCCCTAGAGGACATTCAGTACTTC
TRBD1 . TRBJ1-1 TRBV11-3 CASSLAGDRRPNTEAFF TGTGCCAGCAGCTTAGCGGGGGACAGGCGACCGAACACTGAAGCTTTCTTT
. medium-sized TRBJ1-1 TRBV7-9 CASTRLEGGTEAFF TGTGCCAGCACCAGGCTGGAAGGGGGCACTGAAGCTTTCTTT
. . TRBJ2-7 TRBV12-5 CASGLVAEIYEQYF TGTGCTAGTGGTTTGGTGGCGGAAATCTACGAGCAGTACTTC
. . TRBJ2-7 TRBV2 CASFRPGDYEQYF TGTGCCAGCTTCCGTCCGGGAGATTACGAGCAGTACTTC
. . TRBJ2-7 TRBV18 CASSTDSYEQYF TGTGCCAGCTCAACAGACTCCTACGAGCAGTACTTC
. . TRBJ2-1 TRBV19 CASSMRGLAMEQFF TGTGCCAGTAGTATGAGAGGGTTGGCAATGGAGCAGTTCTTC
. . TRBJ1-6 TRBV6-1 CASSDRDGDYSPLHF TGTGCCAGCAGTGACAGAGACGGGGATTATTCACCCCTCCACTTT
. . TRBJ1-6 TRBV2 CASRKQGRNSPLHF TGTGCCAGCAGAAAACAGGGTAGAAATTCACCCCTCCACTTT
. . TRBJ2-1 TRBV7-2 CASSSLSSTEQFF TGTGCCAGCAGCTCCCTCTCCAGTACTGAGCAGTTCTTC
TRBD1 . TRBJ1-1 TRBV15 CATSVTGDGTEAFF TGTGCCACCAGCGTTACAGGGGATGGTACTGAAGCTTTCTTT
TRBD1 . TRBJ1-1 TRBV19 CASSTMTGVEAFF TGTGCCAGTAGTACAATGACAGGGGTTGAAGCTTTCTTT
TRBD2 . TRBJ2-1 TRBV7-2 CASSSHGTSGRAGQFF TGTGCCAGCAGCTCCCATGGGACTAGCGGGAGGGCCGGGCAGTTCTTC
TRBD2 . TRBJ2-1 TRBV27 CASSMTSGAHNEQFF TGTGCCAGCAGTATGACTAGCGGGGCCCACAATGAGCAGTTCTTC
TRBD1 . TRBJ2-1 TRBV4-1 CASSPWTGAWSYNEQFF TGCGCCAGCAGCCCCTGGACAGGGGCTTGGTCCTACAATGAGCAGTTCTTC
TRBD1 . TRBJ1-3 TRBV15 CATSRLPFGTATGNTIYF TGTGCCACCAGCAGACTACCATTTGGGACAGCCACTGGAAACACCATATATTTT
. . TRBJ1-2 TRBV11-2 CASSLVGSGTF .
. once TRBJ1-4 TRBV21-1 CASSKVVVKGLTNEKLFF TGTGCCAGCAGCAAAGTAGTGGTGAAGGGGTTAACTAATGAAAAACTGTTTTTT
TRBD2 . TRBJ2-1 TRBV7-3 CASSSSPRGLAGGSNYNEQFF TGTGCCAGCAGCTCCAGCCCTAGGGGACTAGCGGGGGGATCTAATTACAATGAGCAGTTCTTC
. . TRBJ2-3 TRBV3-1/TRBV3-2 CASSPGEMSTDTQYF TGTGCCAGCAGCCCCGGGGAGATGAGCACAGATACGCAGTATTTT
TRBD2 . TRBJ2-7 TRBV7-2 CASSLLASGSLTYEQYF TGTGCCAGCAGCTTATTAGCTAGCGGGAGTCTTACCTACGAGCAGTACTTC